The rows below give T cell receptor beta chains drawn from one sample of a study of blood T cell repertoires in COVID-19. Sequencing was performed with immunoSEQ multiplex PCR; in TCRdb, only in-frame clones are kept and a portion is missing. The sample consists of 25,000 to 35,000 clones, 89% of them appearing once. Material: peripheral blood. The receptor source for this set is a man older than 75 with acute or convalescent COVID-19. CDR3s include the opening cysteine and the closing phenylalanine or tryptophan. The D gene is left open where the match is weak. Rows give clone size only sometimes, using once, few, many, or a class for an expanded clone.

j_call v_call clone_size d_call cdr3_aa cdr3_nt
TRBJ2-7 TRBV11-2 once TRBD2 CASSLVSGLESRGQYF TGTGCCAGCAGCTTAGTATCCGGACTAGAGTCTAGGGGGCAGTACTTC
TRBJ2-1 TRBV5-1 . TRBD2 CASSLAAGEIYNEQFF TGCGCCAGCAGCTTGGCCGCGGGAGAGATCTACAATGAGCAGTTCTTC
TRBJ2-7 TRBV18 . . CASSPKGLPYEQYF TGTGCCAGCTCACCCAAGGGACTCCCTTACGAGCAGTACTTC
TRBJ2-1 TRBV11-2 . TRBD1 CASSTTGGVEQFF TGTGCCAGCAGTACTACAGGGGGAGTCGAGCAGTTCTTC
TRBJ2-3 TRBV10-3 . TRBD2 CAITMRAGDTDTQYF TGTGCCATCACCATGAGGGCGGGAGACACAGATACGCAGTATTTT
TRBJ2-7 TRBV7-9 . . CASSLQGYEQYF TGTGCCAGCAGCCTCCAGGGGTACGAGCAGTACTTC
TRBJ2-7 TRBV7-9 few TRBD1 CASSLDRGGYEQYF TGTGCCAGCAGCTTGGACAGGGGAGGGTACGAGCAGTACTTC
TRBJ1-2 TRBV7-2 . . CASSSEQGDGYTF TGTGCCAGCAGCTCTGAACAGGGCGATGGCTACACCTTC
TRBJ2-7 TRBV5-1 . TRBD2 CASSEGTSGWGKQYF TGCGCCAGCAGCGAAGGGACTAGCGGGTGGGGAAAGCAGTACTTC
TRBJ1-2 TRBV28 . TRBD1 CASSGTGVPGYTF TGTGCCAGCAGTGGGACAGGGGTGCCTGGCTACACCTTC
TRBJ2-3 TRBV9 once TRBD2 CASSVTAGGPDSDTQYF TGTGCCAGCAGCGTAACAGCGGGAGGGCCTGACTCAGATACGCAGTATTTT
TRBJ2-7 TRBV18 . TRBD2 CASSPGGGTGGPVEQYF TGTGCCAGCTCACCAGGCGGCGGGACGGGAGGGCCGGTAGAGCAGTACTTC
TRBJ2-3 TRBV24-1 . . CATSDTGRGTQYF TGTGCCACCAGTGATACAGGGAGAGGGACGCAGTATTTT
TRBJ1-4 TRBV4-2 . . CASSPAGEGEKLFF TGTGCCAGCAGCCCAGCAGGGGAAGGCGAAAAACTGTTTTTT
TRBJ2-3 TRBV27 . . CASSLWFPGETDTQYF TGTGCCAGCAGTTTATGGTTTCCAGGGGAGACAGATACGCAGTATTTT
TRBJ2-7 TRBV28 . . CASTIPWGKTYEQYF TGTGCCAGCACTATTCCCTGGGGCAAGACCTACGAGCAGTACTTC
TRBJ2-7 TRBV4-1 few TRBD2 CASSQEHRTSGSYEQYF TGCGCCAGCAGCCAAGAGCACCGGACTAGCGGATCCTACGAGCAGTACTTC
TRBJ2-1 TRBV11-2 . TRBD2 CASSFSGRGHNEQFF TGTGCCAGCAGCTTTAGTGGGAGGGGTCACAATGAGCAGTTCTTC
TRBJ2-3 TRBV11-1 few . CASSQGTGDTDTQYF TGTGCCAGCAGCCAGGGAACAGGAGACACAGATACGCAGTATTTT
TRBJ1-4 TRBV6-5 . . CASSLGGGEKLFF TGTGCCAGCAGTTTGGGGGGAGGTGAAAAACTGTTTTTT
TRBJ2-5 TRBV10-2 . . CASSETARGETQYF TGCGCCAGCAGTGAAACAGCGCGGGGAGAGACCCAGTACTTC
TRBJ2-1 TRBV9 . TRBD2 CASSQTSGSYDEQFF TGTGCCAGCAGCCAGACTAGCGGGAGTTATGATGAGCAGTTCTTC
TRBJ2-3 TRBV9 . TRBD1 CASSVQGAPTDTQYF TGTGCCAGCAGCGTTCAGGGGGCCCCCACAGATACGCAGTATTTT
TRBJ2-2 TRBV18 few TRBD1 CASSPTGNGGELFF TGTGCCAGCTCACCGACAGGGAACGGCGGGGAGCTGTTTTTT
TRBJ1-1 TRBV2 . TRBD1 CACQGPRQGGNTEAFF TGTGCCTGCCAGGGCCCCCGACAGGGTGGAAACACTGAAGCTTTCTTT
TRBJ1-4 TRBV5-1 . . CASSLAGQGPRKLFF TGCGCCAGCAGCTTAGCTGGGCAGGGGCCTAGAAAACTGTTTTTT
TRBJ2-5 TRBV5-1 . TRBD1 CASSLDGQGVTQETQYF TGCGCCAGCAGCTTGGACGGACAGGGTGTCACTCAAGAGACCCAGTACTTC
TRBJ1-1 TRBV9 . . CASSVGQTWGLNTEAFF TGTGCCAGCAGCGTAGGACAAACTTGGGGGCTGAACACTGAAGCTTTCTTT
TRBJ1-1 TRBV30 . . CAWSDLTGMGTEAFF TGTGCCTGGAGTGACCTGACCGGGATGGGCACTGAAGCTTTCTTT
TRBJ1-2 TRBV28 . . CASSLGLGNYGYTF TGTGCCAGCAGTTTAGGGCTGGGCAACTATGGCTACACCTTC